This T cell receptor beta chain was captured by sequencing in a study of blood T cell repertoires in COVID-19. Turning to the study itself: Acute and convalescent COVID-19 samples came from the United States, Italy and Spain. T cells, B-cell-depleted T cells, or PBMCs provided the cDNA or gDNA that served as material.

Authors' analysis steps: Reference gene primer amplification yielded estimated nucleated cell counts. Profiled with immunoSEQ multiplex PCR; TCRdb holds only in-frame clones, not every one. V, J and clone size reflect that table, while D and trimming were determined from the DNA. The table has approximately 90,000 clones, around 84% seen once. With V trimmed by 5 bases and J by 5 bases, 5 bases remained unmatched. There are 13 residues in the CDR3. Germline-derived CDR1 and CDR2 are SGHDN and FVKESK. The chain recombines TRBV14 with TRBJ1-2, with 7 bases aligning to TRBD1. The TCR comes from a man older than 75 with acute or convalescent COVID-19. The specimen sequenced was peripheral blood. CDR3 sequence reads: CASSRGPTYGYTF. CDR3 DNA sequence: TGTGCCAGCAGCAGGGGGCCCACTTATGGCTACACCTTC.